This entry lists 3 T cell receptor beta chains sequenced from one sample in a study of blood T cell repertoires in COVID-19. The repertoire was sequenced with immunoSEQ multiplex PCR; TCRdb's copy has only in-frame clones and lacks some. The table includes fewer than 150,000 clones, approximately 91% detected once. The sequencing input was peripheral blood. The receptors were gathered from a man aged 45-65 years with active or convalescent COVID-19.

The CDR3 bases are TGTGCCAGCAGCTTACAGGAGGGGGAGACCCAGTACTTC. Residues: CASSLQEGETQYF. The V and J genes are TRBV13 and TRBJ2-5; possible D gene TRBD2, 6 bases. The CDR3 contains 13 residues. Trimming cost V 2 bases and J 5 bases, with 9 bases left between them. The V gene's germline CDR1 is PRHDT and CDR2 FYEKMQ (reference sequence).

The rearrangement joins TRBV5-1 to TRBJ1-4; a weak D match, TRBD1 (5 bases). There are 15 residues in the CDR3. V lost 0 bases and J 3 bases, leaving 9 bases between the germline ends. Per the germline V gene, CDR1 is SGHRS and CDR2 is YFSETQ. The CDR3 reads CASSLVPGANEKLFF. The DNA for the CDR3 is TGCGCCAGCAGCTTGGTGCCGGGGGCTAATGAAAAACTGTTTTTT. Variable domain in full (rest from reference TRBV5-1 and TRBJ1-4): KAGVTQTPRYLIKTRGQQVTLSCSPISGHRSVSWYQQTPGQGLQFLFEYFSETQRNKGNFPGRFSGRQFSNSRSEMNVSTLELGDSALYLCASSLVPGANEKLFFGSGTQLSVL.

The rearrangement links TRBV6-5 to TRBJ1-4; D perhaps matches TRBD1 (5 bases). Germline-derived CDR1 and CDR2 are MNHEY and SVGAGI. Between the trimmed V and J ends, which lost 8 bases and 5 bases, there was a span of 12 bases. The CDR3 has 13 amino acids. CDR3 in DNA: TGTGCCAGCTTAGGGGTCTCAAATGAAAAACTGTTTTTT. This codes for CASLGVSNEKLFF.